The entry below gives a single T cell receptor (beta chain) sequence along with its context. The clone's antigen remains unknown. Base-call qualities are not available, and no considerably larger clone is one nucleotide away. These data belong to a study of T cell changes during pregnancy in multiple sclerosis (dated by TCRdb to the late 2010s). With regard to the full study: In women with multiple sclerosis, the researchers looked at how the T cell repertoire shifted as pregnancy progressed.

Spanning cysteine to phenylalanine, the CDR3 consists of 15 amino acids. CDR3 DNA is the only sequence kept; it has 45 bases, read in frame from the first base. Trimming accounts for 8 bases at V and 8 bases at J, while the number of junction bases matched to no gene is 17. CDR1 SEHNR and CDR2 FQNEAQ were looked up in the germline V gene (reference sequence). Library construction relied on the immunoSEQ multiplex PCR assay. This immuneACCESS table, as held by TCRdb, lists in-frame sequences with V and J called but not all clones. Of the missing ones, under half trace to an unresolved V gene in checked studies; the others have no known cause. The sample includes about 75,000 clones, with 70% to 90% observed a single time. The ten largest make up 0.7% to 0.9% of the sample.

The sequences come from peripheral blood, collected in the first trimester of pregnancy. This sequence was found in a female donor in good health, enrolled as a control in a pregnancy study. Rearrangement joined TRBV7-9 to TRBJ1-2; TRBD1 aligns with 7 central bases. The CDR3 loop reads CASGHRQGLPLGYTF. The sequence in DNA is TGTGCCAGCGGCCACCGACAGGGACTTCCATTGGGCTACACCTTC.